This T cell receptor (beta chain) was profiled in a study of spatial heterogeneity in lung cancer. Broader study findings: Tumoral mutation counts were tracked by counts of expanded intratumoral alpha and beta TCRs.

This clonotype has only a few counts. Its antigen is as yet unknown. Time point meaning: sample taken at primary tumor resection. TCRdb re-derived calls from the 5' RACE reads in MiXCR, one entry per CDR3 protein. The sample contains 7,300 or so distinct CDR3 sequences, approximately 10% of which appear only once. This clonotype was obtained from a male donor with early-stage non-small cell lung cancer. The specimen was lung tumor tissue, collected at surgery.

The CDR3 DNA is TGTGCCAGCAGCAAAGCGGGGGAACCCTACAATGAGCAGTTCTTC. It yields the protein CASSKAGEPYNEQFF. The gene calls are TRBV7-2 and TRBJ2-1; 8 bases are a match to TRBD2. Germline V gene data show CDR1 as SGHTA and CDR2 as FQGNSA. CDR3 size: 15 residues. V shed 5 bases and J 2 bases; nucleotides not matched to a gene: 5.